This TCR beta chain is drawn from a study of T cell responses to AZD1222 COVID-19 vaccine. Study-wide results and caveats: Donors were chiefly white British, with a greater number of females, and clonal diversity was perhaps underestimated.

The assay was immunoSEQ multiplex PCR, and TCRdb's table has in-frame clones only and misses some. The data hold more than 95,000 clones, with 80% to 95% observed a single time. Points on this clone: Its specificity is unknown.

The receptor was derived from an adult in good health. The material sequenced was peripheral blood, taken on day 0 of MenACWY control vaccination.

The CDR3 DNA sequence: TGTGCCAGCAGGTCATCGGACAGGGAGTCCGAAAACATTCAGTACTTC. Translated: CASRSSDRESENIQYF. The V call is TRBV7-9, the J call TRBJ2-4; 8 bases agree with TRBD1. The CDR3 has 16 residues. J was trimmed by 5 bases and V by 6 bases; bases with no gene match: 12. Germline CDR1 reads SEHNR; CDR2 reads FQNEAQ (reference sequence).